This is a list of T cell receptor beta chains from one sample in a study of cytotoxic CD8 clonotypes in ibrutinib-treated CLL. The protocol was immunoSEQ multiplex PCR, while the TCRdb copy is restricted to in-frame clones and leaves out a portion. Found here are tens of thousands of clones, roughly two thirds of them singletons; the top ten hold around 5.8%. The input for sequencing was PBMCs, taken after 12 months of ibrutinib treatment. These TCRs come from a human donor with chronic lymphocytic leukemia. Both conserved end residues are part of each CDR3. D genes are given only for firm matches. Size is omitted from some rows. Given values are once, few, many or a class for expanded clones.

j_gene,v_gene,d_gene,abundance,CDR3nt,CDR3aa
TRBJ2-2,TRBV7-6,TRBD2,-,TGTGCCAGCAGCTTAGTTGATGACGGGAGGACCGGGGAGCTGTTTTTT,CASSLVDDGRTGELFF
TRBJ2-1,TRBV11-2,-,-,TGTGCCAGCAGCCCCTCGGTATCCGGACCCGAGGGGCAGCTCTTC,CASSPSVSGPEGQLF
TRBJ2-7,TRBV23-1,-,-,TGCGCCAGCAGTCGTGCGATCCAACACTCCTACGAGCAGTACTTC,CASSRAIQHSYEQYF
TRBJ2-1,TRBV7-8,TRBD1,once,TGTGCCAGCAGCCTGGCAGGGGGAGCCTACAATGAGCAGTTCTTC,CASSLAGGAYNEQFF
TRBJ1-5,TRBV7-6,TRBD1,-,TGTGCCAGCAGCTCCGAGACAGGGGAATTTAGGAATCAGCCCCAGCATTTT,CASSSETGEFRNQPQHF
TRBJ1-1,TRBV28,-,-,TGTGCCAGCAGTTTCACCGGGATGAACACTGAAGCTTTCTTT,CASSFTGMNTEAFF
TRBJ1-2,TRBV2,-,few,TGTGCCAGCAGTCGGGACCATAACTATGGCTACACCTTC,CASSRDHNYGYTF
TRBJ2-2,TRBV5-4,-,-,TGTGCCAGCAGTCGGGAGGACAGGGATACCGGGGAGCTGTTTTTT,CASSREDRDTGELFF
TRBJ1-3,TRBV6-1,TRBD1,-,TGTGCCAGCAGTGCGGACAGGGACGCCGGAAACACCATATATTTT,CASSADRDAGNTIYF
TRBJ2-1,TRBV9,-,-,TGTGCCAGCAGCGCAATGTACAATGAGCAGTTCTTC,CASSAMYNEQFF
TRBJ1-5,TRBV18,-,-,TGTGCCAGCTCACCACCAGGCAGGGGTGATAATCAGCCCCAGCATTTT,CASSPPGRGDNQPQHF
TRBJ2-1,TRBV7-2,TRBD2,-,TGTGCCAGCAGCTTAGTCGGGACGGGGGGCAATGAGCAGTTCTTC,CASSLVGTGGNEQFF
TRBJ2-1,TRBV5-1,TRBD1,-,TGCGCCAGCAGCTTGGGAGACAGGGGTAATGAGCAGTTCTTC,CASSLGDRGNEQFF
TRBJ2-7,TRBV27,TRBD1,-,TGTGCCAGCAGAAGTTTGAAGACAGGGGATCGCTACGAGCAGTACTTC,CASRSLKTGDRYEQYF
TRBJ2-1,TRBV30,TRBD2,-,TGTGCCTGGAGTGTGCTAGCGGGGGGTGGGAATGAGCAGTTCTTC,CAWSVLAGGGNEQFF
TRBJ2-2,TRBV9,TRBD1,-,TGTGCCAGCAGCGTAGTGTTAGGGGGCAGCACCGGGGAGCTGTTTTTT,CASSVVLGGSTGELFF
TRBJ2-7,TRBV5-6,-,few,TGTGCCAGCAGCTTGTTTACCGAGCAGTACTTC,CASSLFTEQYF
TRBJ2-3,TRBV4-3,-,-,TGCGCCAGCAGCCAGGGTTCAGGTGGGCAGTCCACAGATACGCAGTATTTT,CASSQGSGGQSTDTQYF
TRBJ2-7,TRBV7-2,-,-,TGTGCCAGCAACAAAAACAGGGCCTCCTACGAGCAGTACTTC,CASNKNRASYEQYF
TRBJ1-2,TRBV4-3,-,-,TGCGCCAGCAGCCAAGATTCCCCAGGAGCCTATGGCTACACCTTC,CASSQDSPGAYGYTF
TRBJ1-2,TRBV4-3,-,-,TGCGCCAGCAGCCAAGCACAGGGCACCTATGGCTACACCTTC,CASSQAQGTYGYTF
TRBJ1-2,TRBV7-2,-,-,TGTGCCAGCAGCTTAGATACAGTTGTTAACTATGGCTACACCTTC,CASSLDTVVNYGYTF
TRBJ1-6,TRBV13,TRBD1,once,TGTGCCAGCAAGGAGACCACCGGGGGACAGGGAAATTCACCCCTCCACTTT,CASKETTGGQGNSPLHF
TRBJ1-6,TRBV5-1,-,few,TGCGCCAGCAGCTTGGCCGGGGGGGAGAATTCACCCCTCCACTTT,CASSLAGGENSPLHF
TRBJ2-1,TRBV19,-,-,TGTGCCAGTAGTATCACCGGCGGGGCCGGGGGTGAGCAGTTCTTC,CASSITGGAGGEQFF
TRBJ2-7,TRBV6-5,TRBD1,-,TGTGCCAGCATTCGGTGGGGACAGGGCCACTACGAGCAGTACTTC,CASIRWGQGHYEQYF
TRBJ1-6,TRBV6-5,-,few,TGTGCCAGCAGTAGAGGGGAGGACTCACCCCTCCACTTT,CASSRGEDSPLHF
TRBJ1-4,TRBV30,-,-,TGTGCCTGGAGTACAGGAGCAACTAATGAAAAACTGTTTTTT,CAWSTGATNEKLFF
TRBJ2-7,TRBV13,-,few,TGTGCCAGCAGCTTCCAGTCTAGCTCCTACGAGCAGTACTTC,CASSFQSSSYEQYF
TRBJ2-2,TRBV2,-,few,TGTGCCAGCAGTGGAAGTTTCACCGGGGAGCTGTTTTTT,CASSGSFTGELFF
TRBJ1-1,TRBV18,-,-,TGTGCCAGCTTGTCACAGGGAGGGGGAACTGAAGCTTTCTTT,CASLSQGGGTEAFF
TRBJ2-1,TRBV6-1,TRBD1,-,TGTGCCAGCAGAGGACAGGGTGCGGATGAGCAGTTCTTC,CASRGQGADEQFF
TRBJ1-2,TRBV11-2,-,-,TGTGCCAGCAGCCTTTACCGGGCCATACAACACACCTTC,CASSLYRAIQHTF
TRBJ2-7,TRBV5-4,TRBD2,few,TGTGCCAGCAGCTTGTGGGGGACTACCTACGAGCAGTACTTC,CASSLWGTTYEQYF
TRBJ1-2,TRBV6-6,-,once,TGTGCCAGCACCACACCCGGTCGGGACTATGGCTACACCTTC,CASTTPGRDYGYTF
TRBJ2-7,TRBV6-6,-,-,TGTGCCAGCACCCCTGAGGGGGTCCACGAGCAGTACTTC,CASTPEGVHEQYF
TRBJ1-1,TRBV9,TRBD1,-,TGTGCCAGCACCTTGGGAGAGGGGGCAGTAACTGAAGCTTTCTTT,CASTLGEGAVTEAFF
TRBJ2-1,TRBV6-5,TRBD2,-,TGTGCCAGCAGTTACGGGGTAGCTAGCGGAGGTGAGCAGTTCTTC,CASSYGVASGGEQFF
TRBJ1-1,TRBV25-1,-,-,TGTGCCAGCAGTGAAGGGACGGCCTTTAACACTGAAGCTTTCTTT,CASSEGTAFNTEAFF
TRBJ2-7,TRBV10-3,-,-,TGTGCCATAGGACGGGGAGATTCCTACGAGCAGTACTTC,CAIGRGDSYEQYF
TRBJ1-4,TRBV4-1,-,few,TGCGCCAGCAGCCAAACTACGACGGGTCCTAATGAAAAACTGTTTTTT,CASSQTTTGPNEKLFF
TRBJ2-7,TRBV9,-,-,TGTGCCAGCAGCGGGTCGGTGGCGGCAGCCACCTACGAGCAGTACTTC,CASSGSVAAATYEQYF
TRBJ2-2,TRBV9,-,-,TGTGCCAGCAGCGTAGCCGATAGCGGTGGCACCGGGGAGCTGTTTTTT,CASSVADSGGTGELFF
TRBJ2-3,TRBV6-6,TRBD2,-,TGTGCCAGCAGTCGGGGACTAGCGGGAAACACAGATACGCAGTATTTT,CASSRGLAGNTDTQYF
TRBJ2-2,TRBV6-5,TRBD1,-,TGTGCCAGCACCCTACAGGGGACCAACACCGGGGAGCTGTTTTTT,CASTLQGTNTGELFF
TRBJ2-1,TRBV5-1,TRBD1,-,TGCGCCAGCAGCTTGGTTAGGACAGGGGGCTACAATGAGCAGTTCTTC,CASSLVRTGGYNEQFF
TRBJ2-2,TRBV28,TRBD1,-,TGTGCCAGCAGTTTATTTTTGGTCAGGGACAGGGTGAACACCGGGGAGCTGTTTTTT,CASSLFLVRDRVNTGELFF
TRBJ1-3,TRBV4-3,-,-,TGCGCCAGCAGCCCGTTTAGGGGAGGAAACACCATATATTTT,CASSPFRGGNTIYF
TRBJ1-2,TRBV7-2,-,-,TGTGCCAGCAGCTTCTCCGGGGACAAGTATGGCTACACCTTC,CASSFSGDKYGYTF
TRBJ2-7,TRBV7-6,TRBD1,-,TGTGCCAGCAGCTTAGGGACAGGGGCCTACGAGCAGTACTTC,CASSLGTGAYEQYF
TRBJ2-2,TRBV5-4,TRBD1,-,TGTGCCAGCAGCCCGGCGGGGACAGGGAACACCGGGGAGCTGTTTTTT,CASSPAGTGNTGELFF
TRBJ1-2,TRBV10-3,-,-,TGTGCCATCAGTGACGGCGACTCCCGCGGTGGCTACACCTTC,CAISDGDSRGGYTF
TRBJ1-6,TRBV18,-,-,TGTGCCAGCTCACCCGTTTCAGAAAATTCACCCCTCCACTTT,CASSPVSENSPLHF
TRBJ2-3,TRBV5-1,-,-,TGCGCCAGCAGCTTGCAGAACACAGATACGCAGTATTTT,CASSLQNTDTQYF
TRBJ2-2,TRBV2,-,few,TGTGCCAGCAGTGCCTTGGGGGAGCTGTTTTTT,CASSALGELFF